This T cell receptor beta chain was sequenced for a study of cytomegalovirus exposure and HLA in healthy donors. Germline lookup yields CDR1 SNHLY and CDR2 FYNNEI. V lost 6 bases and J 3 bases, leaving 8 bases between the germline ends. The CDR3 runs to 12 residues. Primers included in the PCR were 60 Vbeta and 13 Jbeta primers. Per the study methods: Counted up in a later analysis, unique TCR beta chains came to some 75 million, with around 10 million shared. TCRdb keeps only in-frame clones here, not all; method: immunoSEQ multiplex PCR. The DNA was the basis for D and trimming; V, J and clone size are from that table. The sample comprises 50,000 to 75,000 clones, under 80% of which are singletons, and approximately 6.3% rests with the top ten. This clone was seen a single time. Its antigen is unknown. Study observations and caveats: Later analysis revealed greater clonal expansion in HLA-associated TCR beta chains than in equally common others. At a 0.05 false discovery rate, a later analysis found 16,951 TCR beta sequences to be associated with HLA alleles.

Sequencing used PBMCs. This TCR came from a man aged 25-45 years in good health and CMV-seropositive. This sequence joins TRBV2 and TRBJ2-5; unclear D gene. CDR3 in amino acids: CASSFEEETQYF. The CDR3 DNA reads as TGTGCCAGCAGCTTCGAGGAAGAGACCCAGTACTTC.